This T cell receptor beta chain was found in a study of cytomegalovirus exposure and HLA in healthy donors. With respect to this clone: An end of the junction does not agree with germline; a read error may underlie this. Other DNA sequences within the sample encode an identical CDR3.

The study ran its PCR with 60 Vbeta and 13 Jbeta primers. Libraries were prepared by immunoSEQ multiplex PCR; TCRdb keeps only in-frame clonotypes and omits some of them. The sample holds 150,000 to 250,000 clones; around 85% are singletons and the top ten take around 2.3%. Germline lookup yields CDR1 SGHVS and CDR2 FNYEAQ. This CDR3 spans 15 amino acids. Sequencing was performed on PBMCs. The chain joins TRBV7-6 to TRBJ1-3; D not resolved. The receptor was derived from a woman in her forties or fifties in good health and CMV-seronegative. CDR3 DNA: TGTGCCAGCAGTTTAGAGCGCGCTGGGGGAAACACCATATATTTT. It codes for CASSLERAGGNTIYF.